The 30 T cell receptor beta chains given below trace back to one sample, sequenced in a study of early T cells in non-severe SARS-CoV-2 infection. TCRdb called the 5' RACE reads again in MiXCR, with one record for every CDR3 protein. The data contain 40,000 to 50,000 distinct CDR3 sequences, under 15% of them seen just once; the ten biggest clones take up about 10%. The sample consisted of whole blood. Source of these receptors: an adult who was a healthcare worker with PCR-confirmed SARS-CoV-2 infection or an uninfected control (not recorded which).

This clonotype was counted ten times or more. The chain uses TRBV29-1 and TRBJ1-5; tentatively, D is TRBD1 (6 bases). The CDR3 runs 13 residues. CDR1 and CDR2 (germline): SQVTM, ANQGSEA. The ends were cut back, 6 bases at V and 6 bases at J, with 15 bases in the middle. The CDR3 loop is CSVVGGFGQPQHF. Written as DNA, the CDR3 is TGCAGCGTCGTAGGGGGTTTCGGTCAGCCCCAGCATTTT.

The CDR3 nucleotides read TGTGCCAGCAGCCGTGGAGGGGAATCCGGCATTCAGTACTTC. It yields the protein CASSRGGESGIQYF. The rearrangement links TRBV3-1 to TRBJ2-4, with D possibly matching TRBD2 (6 bases). CDR3 length: 14 amino acids. The germline CDR1 and CDR2 sequences are LGHDT and YNNKEL (reference sequence). Deletions cut 4 bases from V and 9 bases from J, with 16 bases between.

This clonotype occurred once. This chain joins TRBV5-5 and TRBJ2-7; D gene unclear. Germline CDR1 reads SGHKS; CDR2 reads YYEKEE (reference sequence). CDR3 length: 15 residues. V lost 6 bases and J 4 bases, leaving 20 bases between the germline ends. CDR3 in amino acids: CASKLGDTVLYEQYF. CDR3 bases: TGTGCCAGCAAACTTGGAGATACAGTCCTTTACGAGCAGTACTTC.

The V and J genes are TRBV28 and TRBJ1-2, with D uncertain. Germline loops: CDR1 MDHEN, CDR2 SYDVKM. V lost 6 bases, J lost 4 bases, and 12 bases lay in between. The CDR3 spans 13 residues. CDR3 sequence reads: CASRSGPIYGYTF. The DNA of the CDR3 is TGTGCCAGCAGGTCTGGACCGATCTATGGCTACACCTTC.

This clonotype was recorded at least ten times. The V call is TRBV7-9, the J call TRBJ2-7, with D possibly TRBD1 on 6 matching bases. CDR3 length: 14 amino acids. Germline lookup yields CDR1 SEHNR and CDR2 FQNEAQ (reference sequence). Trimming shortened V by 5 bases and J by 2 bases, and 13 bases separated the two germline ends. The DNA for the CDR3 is TGTGCCAGCAGCCTGACGGACAGCGCCTACGAGCAGTACTTC. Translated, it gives CASSLTDSAYEQYF.

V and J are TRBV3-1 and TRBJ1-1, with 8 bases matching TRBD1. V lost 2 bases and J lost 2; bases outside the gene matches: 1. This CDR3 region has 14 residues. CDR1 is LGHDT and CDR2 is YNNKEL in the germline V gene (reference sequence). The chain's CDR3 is CASSQPGGNTEAFF. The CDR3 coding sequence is TGTGCCAGCAGCCAACCAGGGGGCAACACTGAAGCTTTCTTT. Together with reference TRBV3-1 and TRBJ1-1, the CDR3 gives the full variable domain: DTAVSQTPKYLVTQMGNDKSIKCEQNLGHDTMYWYKQDSKKFLKIMFSYNNKELIINETVPNRFSPKSPDKAHLNLHINSLELGDSAVYFCASSQPGGNTEAFFGQGTRLTVV.

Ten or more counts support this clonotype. Here the CDR3 DNA reads TGTGCCAGCAGCCGCCTTCCGACAGGGAGGAATGGCTACACCTTC. Translation gives CASSRLPTGRNGYTF. V usage is TRBV12-3 or TRBV12-4 and J usage is TRBJ1-2; the match to TRBD1 covers 7 bases. The length of the CDR3 is 15 residues. The V segment lost 6 bases and the J segment 6 bases; nucleotides outside the gene matches: 13.

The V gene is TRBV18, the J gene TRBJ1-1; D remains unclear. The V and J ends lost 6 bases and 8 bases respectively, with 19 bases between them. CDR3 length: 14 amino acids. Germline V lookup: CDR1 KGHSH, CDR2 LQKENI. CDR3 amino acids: CASSPRVPRPEAFF. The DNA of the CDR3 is TGTGCCAGCTCCCCCCGGGTCCCAAGGCCCGAAGCTTTCTTT.

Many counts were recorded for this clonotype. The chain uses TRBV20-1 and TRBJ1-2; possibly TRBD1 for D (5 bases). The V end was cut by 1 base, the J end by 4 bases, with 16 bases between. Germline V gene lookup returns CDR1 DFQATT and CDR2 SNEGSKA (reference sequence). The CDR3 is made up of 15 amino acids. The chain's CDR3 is CSARAGPAATYGYTF. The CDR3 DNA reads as TGCAGTGCTAGAGCGGGACCAGCGGCGACCTATGGCTACACCTTC.

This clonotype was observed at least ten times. The CDR3 here is CASSSQGARGYGYTF. The CDR3 coding sequence is TGTGCCAGCAGCTCCCAGGGGGCGCGGGGCTATGGCTACACCTTC. The chain uses TRBV11-2 and TRBJ1-2, with TRBD1 matching 8 bases. Germline trimming cut 4 bases from V and 4 bases from J; bases unmatched to any gene: 8. CDR1 and CDR2 from the germline V gene are SGHAT and FQNNGV. This CDR3 is 15 amino acids long.

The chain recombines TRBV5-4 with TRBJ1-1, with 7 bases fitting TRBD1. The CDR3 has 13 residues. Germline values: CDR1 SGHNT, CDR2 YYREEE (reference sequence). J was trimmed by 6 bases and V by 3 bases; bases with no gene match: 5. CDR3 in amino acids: CASSWDSLSEAFF. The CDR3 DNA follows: TGTGCCAGCAGCTGGGACAGCTTATCTGAAGCTTTCTTT. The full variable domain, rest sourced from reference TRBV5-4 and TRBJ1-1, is ETGVTQSPTHLIKTRGQQVTLRCSSQSGHNTVSWYQQALGQGPQFIFQYYREEENGRGNFPPRFSGLQFPNYSSELNVNALELDDSALYLCASSWDSLSEAFFGQGTRLTVV.

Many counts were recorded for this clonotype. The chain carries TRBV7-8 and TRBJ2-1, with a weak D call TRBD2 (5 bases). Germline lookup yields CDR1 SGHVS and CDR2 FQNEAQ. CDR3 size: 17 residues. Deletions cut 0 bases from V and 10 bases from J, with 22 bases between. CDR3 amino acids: CASSLAPGPLRRGEQFF. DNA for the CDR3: TGTGCCAGCAGCTTAGCCCCCGGGCCCCTAAGGCGAGGGGAGCAGTTCTTC.

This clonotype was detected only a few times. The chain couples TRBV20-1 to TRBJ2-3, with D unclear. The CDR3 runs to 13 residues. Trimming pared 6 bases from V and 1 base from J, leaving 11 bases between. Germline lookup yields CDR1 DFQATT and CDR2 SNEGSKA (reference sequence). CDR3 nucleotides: TGCAGTGCCGGGTTCTTGGGCACAGATACGCAGTATTTT. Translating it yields CSAGFLGTDTQYF.

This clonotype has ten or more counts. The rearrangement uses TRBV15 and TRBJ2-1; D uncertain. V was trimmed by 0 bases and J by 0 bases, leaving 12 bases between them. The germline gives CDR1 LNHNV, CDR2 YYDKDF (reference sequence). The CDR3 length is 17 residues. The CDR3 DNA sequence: TGTGCCACCAGCAGAGACCGGCACGGCGGCTCCTACAATGAGCAGTTCTTC. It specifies CATSRDRHGGSYNEQFF.

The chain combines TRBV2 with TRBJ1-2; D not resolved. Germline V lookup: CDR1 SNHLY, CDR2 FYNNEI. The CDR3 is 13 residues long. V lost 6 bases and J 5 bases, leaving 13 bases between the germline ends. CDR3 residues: CASRTSPGYGYTF. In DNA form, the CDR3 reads TGTGCCAGCAGAACCTCACCCGGGTATGGCTACACCTTC.

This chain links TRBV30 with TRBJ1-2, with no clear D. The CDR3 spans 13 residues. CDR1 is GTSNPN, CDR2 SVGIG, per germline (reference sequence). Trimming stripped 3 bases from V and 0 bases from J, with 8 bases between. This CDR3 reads CAWRASANYGYTF. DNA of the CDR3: TGTGCCTGGAGGGCCTCAGCTAACTATGGCTACACCTTC.

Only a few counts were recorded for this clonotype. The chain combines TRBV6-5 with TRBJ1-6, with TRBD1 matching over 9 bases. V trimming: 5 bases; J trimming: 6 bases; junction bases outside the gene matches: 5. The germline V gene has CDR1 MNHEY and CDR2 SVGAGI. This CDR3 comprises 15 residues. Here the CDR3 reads CASSTPGQGNSPLHF. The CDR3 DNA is TGTGCCAGCAGTACGCCGGGACAGGGTAATTCACCCCTCCACTTT.

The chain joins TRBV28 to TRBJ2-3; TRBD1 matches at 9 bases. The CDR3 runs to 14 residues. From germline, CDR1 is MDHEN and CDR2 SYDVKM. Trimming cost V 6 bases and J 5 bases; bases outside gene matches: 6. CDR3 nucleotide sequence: TGTGCCAGCAGACCACAGGGGGCGGAAGATACGCAGTATTTT. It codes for CASRPQGAEDTQYF.

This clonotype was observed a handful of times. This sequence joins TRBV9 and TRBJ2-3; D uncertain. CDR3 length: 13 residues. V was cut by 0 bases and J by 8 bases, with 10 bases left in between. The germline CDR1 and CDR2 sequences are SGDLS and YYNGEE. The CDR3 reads CASSVEGRSTQYF. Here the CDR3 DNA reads TGTGCCAGCAGCGTAGAGGGTAGAAGTACGCAGTATTTT.

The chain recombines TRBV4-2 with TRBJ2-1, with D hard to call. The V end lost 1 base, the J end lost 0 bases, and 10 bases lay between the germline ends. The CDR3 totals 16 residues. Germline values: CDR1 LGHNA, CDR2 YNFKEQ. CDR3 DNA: TGTGCCAGCAGCCAAGCCCTCCCCGGCTCCTACAATGAGCAGTTCTTC. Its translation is CASSQALPGSYNEQFF.

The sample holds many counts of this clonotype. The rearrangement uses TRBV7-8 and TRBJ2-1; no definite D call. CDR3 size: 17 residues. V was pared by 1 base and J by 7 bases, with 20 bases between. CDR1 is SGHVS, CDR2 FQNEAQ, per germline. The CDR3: CASSLGSVMRLGNEQFF. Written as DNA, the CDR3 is TGTGCCAGCAGCTTAGGGAGTGTTATGCGCCTGGGGAATGAGCAGTTCTTC.

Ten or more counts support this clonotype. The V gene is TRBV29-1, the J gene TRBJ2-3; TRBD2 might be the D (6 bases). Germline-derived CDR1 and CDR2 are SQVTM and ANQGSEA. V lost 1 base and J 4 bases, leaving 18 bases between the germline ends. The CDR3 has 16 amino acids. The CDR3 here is CSVEVKPTSFADTQYF. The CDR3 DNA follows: TGCAGCGTTGAAGTTAAGCCTACTAGCTTCGCAGATACGCAGTATTTT.

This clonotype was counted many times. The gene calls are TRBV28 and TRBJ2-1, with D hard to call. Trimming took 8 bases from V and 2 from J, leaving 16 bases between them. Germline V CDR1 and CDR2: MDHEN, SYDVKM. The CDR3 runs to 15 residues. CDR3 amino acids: CASESEAATYNEQFF. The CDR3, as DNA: TGTGCCAGCGAGAGCGAGGCGGCCACCTACAATGAGCAGTTCTTC.

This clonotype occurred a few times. The CDR3 reads CASSFHRPTYNEQFF. DNA for the CDR3: TGTGCCAGCAGTTTCCACAGGCCTACCTACAATGAGCAGTTCTTC. The chain employs TRBV27 and TRBJ2-1; D might be TRBD1 (5 bases). The CDR3 contains 15 residues. Germline V lookup: CDR1 MNHEY, CDR2 SMNVEV (reference sequence). Deletions cut 3 bases from V and 2 bases from J, with 11 bases between.

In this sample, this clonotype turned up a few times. The CDR3 loop reads CASSQGNSLMNTEAFF. The CDR3 region has the DNA TGTGCCAGCAGCCAAGGGAACAGTTTAATGAACACTGAAGCTTTCTTT. The chain combines TRBV4-2 with TRBJ1-1; D unclear. The CDR3 runs 16 residues. Germline loops: CDR1 LGHNA, CDR2 YNFKEQ. Trimming removed 1 base from V and 0 bases from J, with 12 bases in between.

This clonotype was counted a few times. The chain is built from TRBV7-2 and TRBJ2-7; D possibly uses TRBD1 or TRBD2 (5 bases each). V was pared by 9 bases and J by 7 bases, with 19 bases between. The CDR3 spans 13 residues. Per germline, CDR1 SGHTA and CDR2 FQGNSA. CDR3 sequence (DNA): TGTGCCAGTCGTTCCGGGACCGCATTAGAGCAGTACTTC. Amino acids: CASRSGTALEQYF.

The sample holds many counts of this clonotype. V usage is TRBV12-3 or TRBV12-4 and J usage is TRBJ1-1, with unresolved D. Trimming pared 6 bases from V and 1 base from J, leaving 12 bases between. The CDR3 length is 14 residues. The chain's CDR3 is CASRLQRANTEAFF. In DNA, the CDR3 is TGTGCCAGCAGGTTACAACGGGCGAACACTGAAGCTTTCTTT.

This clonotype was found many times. In DNA form, the CDR3 reads TGCAGCGTTGTCCCAGGGTGGAACACTGAAGCTTTCTTT. Translating gives CSVVPGWNTEAFF. The chain carries TRBV29-1 and TRBJ1-1; the D gene is possibly TRBD1 (5 bases). The CDR3 is 13 residues long. Germline lookup yields CDR1 SQVTM and CDR2 ANQGSEA. V was pared by 4 bases and J by 1 base, with 10 bases between.

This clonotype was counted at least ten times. The CDR3 nucleotides read TGCGCCAGCAGCCAAAAGGGGCAGGAAGCTTTCTTT. It encodes CASSQKGQEAFF. The chain joins TRBV4-1 to TRBJ1-1; D might be TRBD1 (5 bases). V was pared by 2 bases and J by 8 bases, with 9 bases between. From germline, CDR1 is MGHRA and CDR2 YSYEKL. The CDR3 totals 12 residues.

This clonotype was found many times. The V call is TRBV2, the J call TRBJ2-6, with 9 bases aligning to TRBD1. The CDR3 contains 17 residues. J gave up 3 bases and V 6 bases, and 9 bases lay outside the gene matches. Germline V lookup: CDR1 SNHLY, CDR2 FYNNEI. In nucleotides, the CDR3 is TGTGCCAGCAGCCCGGGACAGGGCCGATATGGGGCCAACGTCCTGACTTTC. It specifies CASSPGQGRYGANVLTF.